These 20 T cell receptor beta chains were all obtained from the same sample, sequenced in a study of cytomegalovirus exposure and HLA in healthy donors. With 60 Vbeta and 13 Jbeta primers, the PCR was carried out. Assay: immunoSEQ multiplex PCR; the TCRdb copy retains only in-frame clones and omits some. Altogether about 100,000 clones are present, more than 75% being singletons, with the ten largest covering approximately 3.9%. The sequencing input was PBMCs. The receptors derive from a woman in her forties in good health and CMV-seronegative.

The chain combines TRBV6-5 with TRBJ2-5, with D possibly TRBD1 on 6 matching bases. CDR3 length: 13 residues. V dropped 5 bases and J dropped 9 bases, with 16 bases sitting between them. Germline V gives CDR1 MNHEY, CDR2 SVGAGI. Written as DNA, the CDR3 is TGTGCCAGCAGTACGGGGACATGGGAAGCCCAGTACTTC. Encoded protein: CASSTGTWEAQYF.

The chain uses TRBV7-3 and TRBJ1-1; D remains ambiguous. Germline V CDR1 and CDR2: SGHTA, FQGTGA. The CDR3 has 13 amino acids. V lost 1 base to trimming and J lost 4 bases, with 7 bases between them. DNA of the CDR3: TGTGCCAGCAGCTTAATCGAGGGCACTGAAGCTTTCTTT. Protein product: CASSLIEGTEAFF.

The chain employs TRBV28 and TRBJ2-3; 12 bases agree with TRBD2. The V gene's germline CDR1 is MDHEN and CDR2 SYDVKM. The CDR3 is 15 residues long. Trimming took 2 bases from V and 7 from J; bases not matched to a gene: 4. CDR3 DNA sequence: TGTGCCAGCAGTTTACCTAGCGGGGGGGTAAATACGCAGTATTTT. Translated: CASSLPSGGVNTQYF.

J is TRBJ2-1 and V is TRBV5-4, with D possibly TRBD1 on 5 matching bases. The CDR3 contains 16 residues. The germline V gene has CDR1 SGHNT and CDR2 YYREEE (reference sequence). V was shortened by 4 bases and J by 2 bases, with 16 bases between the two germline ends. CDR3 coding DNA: TGTGCCAGCAGCCCGACAGTCGGTGCGACCTACAATGAGCAGTTCTTC. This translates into CASSPTVGATYNEQFF.

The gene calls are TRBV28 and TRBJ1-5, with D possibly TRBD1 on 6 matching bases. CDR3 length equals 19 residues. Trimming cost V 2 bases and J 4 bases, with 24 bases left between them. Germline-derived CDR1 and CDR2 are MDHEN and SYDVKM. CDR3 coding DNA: TGTGCCAGCAGTTTAAATGGGTACAGGGCAGGGTTGGTTAATCAGCCCCAGCATTTT. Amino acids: CASSLNGYRAGLVNQPQHF.

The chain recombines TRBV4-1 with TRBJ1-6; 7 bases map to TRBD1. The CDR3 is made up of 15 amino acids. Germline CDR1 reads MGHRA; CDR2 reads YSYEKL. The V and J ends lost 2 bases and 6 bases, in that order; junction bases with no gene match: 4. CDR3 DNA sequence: TGCGCCAGCAGCCAAAGGACAGGACGTAATTCACCCCTCCACTTT. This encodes CASSQRTGRNSPLHF.

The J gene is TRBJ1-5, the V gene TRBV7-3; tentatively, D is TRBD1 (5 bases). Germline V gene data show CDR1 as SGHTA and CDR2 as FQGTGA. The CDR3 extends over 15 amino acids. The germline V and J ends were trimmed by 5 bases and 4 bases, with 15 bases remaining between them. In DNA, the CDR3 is TGTGCCAGCAGCAAATGGGACGCGGGAAATCAGCCCCAGCATTTT. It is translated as CASSKWDAGNQPQHF. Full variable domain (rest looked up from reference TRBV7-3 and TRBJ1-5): GAGVSQTPSNKVTEKGKYVELRCDPISGHTALYWYRQSLGQGPEFLIYFQGTGAADDSGLPNDRFFAVRPEGSVSTLKIQRTERGDSAVYLCASSKWDAGNQPQHFGDGTRLSIL.

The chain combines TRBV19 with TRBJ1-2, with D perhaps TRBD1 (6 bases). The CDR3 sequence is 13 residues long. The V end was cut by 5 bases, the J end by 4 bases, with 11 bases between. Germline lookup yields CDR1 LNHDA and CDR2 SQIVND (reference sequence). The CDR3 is CASSRGQPYGYTF. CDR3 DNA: TGTGCCAGTAGTCGCGGACAGCCCTATGGCTACACCTTC.

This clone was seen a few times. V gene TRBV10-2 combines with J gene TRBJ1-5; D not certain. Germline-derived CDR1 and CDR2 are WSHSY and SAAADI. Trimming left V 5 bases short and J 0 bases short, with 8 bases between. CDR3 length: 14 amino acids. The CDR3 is CASSFRDSNQPQHF. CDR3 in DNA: TGCGCCAGCAGTTTTCGGGATAGCAATCAGCCCCAGCATTTT.

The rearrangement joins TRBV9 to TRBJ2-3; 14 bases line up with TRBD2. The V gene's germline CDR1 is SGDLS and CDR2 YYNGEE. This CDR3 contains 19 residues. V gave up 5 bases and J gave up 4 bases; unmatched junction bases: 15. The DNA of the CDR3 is TGTGCCAGCAGTACCGGGACTAGCGGGGGCTTCGTACTCTCAGATACGCAGTATTTT. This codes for CASSTGTSGGFVLSDTQYF.

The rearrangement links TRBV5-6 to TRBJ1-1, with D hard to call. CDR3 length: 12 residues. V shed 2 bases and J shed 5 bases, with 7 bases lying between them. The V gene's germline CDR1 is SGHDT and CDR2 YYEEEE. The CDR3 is CASSFAGTEAFF. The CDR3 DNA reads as TGTGCCAGCAGCTTCGCGGGGACTGAAGCTTTCTTT. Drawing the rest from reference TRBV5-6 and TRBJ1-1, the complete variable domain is DAGVTQSPTHLIKTRGQQVTLRCSPKSGHDTVSWYQQALGQGPQFIFQYYEEEERQRGNFPDRFSGHQFPNYSSELNVNALLLGDSALYLCASSFAGTEAFFGQGTRLTVV.

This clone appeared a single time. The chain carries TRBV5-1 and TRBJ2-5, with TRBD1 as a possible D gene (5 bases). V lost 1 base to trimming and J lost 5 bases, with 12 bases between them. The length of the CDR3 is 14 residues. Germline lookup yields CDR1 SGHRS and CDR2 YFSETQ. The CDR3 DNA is TGCGCCAGCAGCTTGAGTCAGGGTTTTGAGACCCAGTACTTC. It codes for CASSLSQGFETQYF.

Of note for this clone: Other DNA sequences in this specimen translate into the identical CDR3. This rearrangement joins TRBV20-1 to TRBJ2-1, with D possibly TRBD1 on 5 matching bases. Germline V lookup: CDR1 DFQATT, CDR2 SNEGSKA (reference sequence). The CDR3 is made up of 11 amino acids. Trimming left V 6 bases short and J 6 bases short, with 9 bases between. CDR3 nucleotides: TGCAGTGCAAGCAGGGTCAATGAGCAGTTCTTC. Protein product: CSASRVNEQFF.

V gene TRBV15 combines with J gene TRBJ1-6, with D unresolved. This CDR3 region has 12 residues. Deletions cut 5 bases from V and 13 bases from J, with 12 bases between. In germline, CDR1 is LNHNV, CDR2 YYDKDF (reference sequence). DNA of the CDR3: TGTGCCACCAGCCTCATTGATGCGCCCCTCCACTTT. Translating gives CATSLIDAPLHF.

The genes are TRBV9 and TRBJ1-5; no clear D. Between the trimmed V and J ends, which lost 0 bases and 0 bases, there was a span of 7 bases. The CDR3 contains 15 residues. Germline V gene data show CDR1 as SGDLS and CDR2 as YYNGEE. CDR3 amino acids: CASSVGGFSNQPQHF. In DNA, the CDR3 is TGTGCCAGCAGCGTAGGAGGGTTTAGCAATCAGCCCCAGCATTTT. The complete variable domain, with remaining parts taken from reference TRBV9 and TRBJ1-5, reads DSGVTQTPKHLITATGQRVTLRCSPRSGDLSVYWYQQSLDQGLQFLIQYYNGEERAKGNILERFSAQQFPDLHSELNLSSLELGDSALYFCASSVGGFSNQPQHFGDGTRLSIL.

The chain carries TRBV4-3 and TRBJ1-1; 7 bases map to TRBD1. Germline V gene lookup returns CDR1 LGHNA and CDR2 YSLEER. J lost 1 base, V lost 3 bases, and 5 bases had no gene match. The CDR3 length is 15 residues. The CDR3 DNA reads TGCGCCAGCAGCCAGGGGACAGTGCCGAACACTGAAGCTTTCTTT. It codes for CASSQGTVPNTEAFF.

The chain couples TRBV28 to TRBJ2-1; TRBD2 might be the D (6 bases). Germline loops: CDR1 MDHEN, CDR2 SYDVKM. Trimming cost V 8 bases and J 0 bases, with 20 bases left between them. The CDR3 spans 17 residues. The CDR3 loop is CASSRISGRGSYNEQFF. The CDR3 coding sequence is TGTGCCAGCTCTCGCATTTCGGGGCGGGGCTCCTACAATGAGCAGTTCTTC. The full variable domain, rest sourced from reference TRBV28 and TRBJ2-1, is DVKVTQSSRYLVKRTGEKVFLECVQDMDHENMFWYRQDPGLGLRLIYFSYDVKMKEKGDIPEGYSVSREKKERFSLILESASTNQTSMYLCASSRISGRGSYNEQFFGPGTRLTVL.

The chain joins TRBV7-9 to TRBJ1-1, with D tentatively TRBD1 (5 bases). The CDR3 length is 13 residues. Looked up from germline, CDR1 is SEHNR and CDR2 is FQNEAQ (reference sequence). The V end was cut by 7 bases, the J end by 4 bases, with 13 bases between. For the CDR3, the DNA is TGTGCCAGCATTAGAGAAGGGGCCACTGAAGCTTTCTTT. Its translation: CASIREGATEAFF.

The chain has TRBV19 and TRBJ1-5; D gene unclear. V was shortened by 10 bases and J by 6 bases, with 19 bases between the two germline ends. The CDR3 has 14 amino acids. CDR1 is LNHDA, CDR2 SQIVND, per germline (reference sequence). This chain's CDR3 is CATTSYGGLQPQHF. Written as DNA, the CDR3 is TGTGCCACCACAAGCTATGGAGGGCTTCAGCCCCAGCATTTT.

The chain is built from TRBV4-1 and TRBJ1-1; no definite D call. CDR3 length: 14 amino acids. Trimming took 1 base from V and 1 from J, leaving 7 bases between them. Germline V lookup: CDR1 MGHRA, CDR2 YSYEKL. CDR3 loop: CASSQGSGNTEAFF. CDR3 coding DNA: TGCGCCAGCAGCCAAGGATCAGGGAACACTGAAGCTTTCTTT.